The 30 T cell receptor beta chains reported below all come from one sample, sequenced in a study of OX40 agonist ivuxolimab in advanced cancers. Generated by immunoSEQ multiplex PCR, the TCRdb table keeps only in-frame clones and is missing some. The repertoire has some 83,000 clones, 86% of them found once; the top ten carry approximately 6.5%. The sample here was CD4+ or CD8+ T cells sorted from blood, taken in a trial of the OX40 agonist ivuxolimab. The receptors shown here come from an adult with an advanced solid tumor such as melanoma, head and neck, liver or kidney cancer.

This clone was counted between two and nine times. The V and J genes are TRBV4-3 and TRBJ2-1; no firm D call. The V and J ends lost 0 bases and 4 bases respectively, with 10 bases between them. The CDR3 runs 15 residues. Germline assignment: CDR1 LGHNA and CDR2 YSLEER. This CDR3 is CASSQDGNRYNEQFF. The CDR3 nucleotides read TGCGCCAGCAGCCAAGATGGGAACAGATACAATGAGCAGTTCTTC.

This clone appeared once. The genes are TRBV7-2 and TRBJ1-1; D is uncertain. Germline lookup yields CDR1 SGHTA and CDR2 FQGNSA. Trimming removed 5 bases at V and 4 bases at J, with 17 bases between. The CDR3 length is 15 residues. CDR3 residues: CASSPQITELTEAFF. The CDR3 DNA sequence: TGTGCCAGCAGCCCTCAAATAACTGAGCTCACTGAAGCTTTCTTT.

The chain has TRBV11-3 and TRBJ1-2, with TRBD1 identical over 7 bases. Germline values: CDR1 SGHNT, CDR2 YENEEA. The length of the CDR3 is 13 residues. J was trimmed by 8 bases and V by 5 bases; bases with no gene match: 8. The CDR3 region has the DNA TGTGCCAGCAGCAAAGACAGGGATTGGGGCTACACCTTC. The encoded protein is CASSKDRDWGYTF.

The chain couples TRBV10-2 to TRBJ2-7; D possibly corresponds to TRBD2 (6 bases). The CDR3 runs to 14 residues. In germline, CDR1 is WSHSY, CDR2 SAAADI. The V gene lost 8 bases and the J gene lost 1 base, with 15 bases spanning the gap. This CDR3 is CASQAGPGSYEQYF. CDR3 coding DNA: TGCGCCAGCCAGGCGGGGCCAGGGTCCTACGAGCAGTACTTC.

This clone was recorded a few times. The CDR3 is CASSQVRPGAEAFF. The CDR3 DNA is TGTGCCAGCAGCCAAGTCAGGCCCGGCGCTGAAGCTTTCTTT. This rearrangement joins TRBV7-9 to TRBJ1-1; no firm D call. Trimming pared 5 bases from V and 6 bases from J, leaving 16 bases between. Germline CDR1 and CDR2: SEHNR and FQNEAQ (reference sequence). CDR3 length: 14 residues.

The V call is TRBV27, the J call TRBJ2-7; D call uncertain. Trimming pared 2 bases from V and 6 bases from J, leaving 11 bases between. The length of the CDR3 is 13 residues. Germline CDR1 MNHEY, CDR2 SMNVEV (reference sequence). CDR3 sequence: CASSLVVLGEQYF. DNA of the CDR3: TGTGCCAGCAGTTTAGTGGTTCTGGGCGAGCAGTACTTC.

V and J are TRBV19 and TRBJ2-3; the match to TRBD2 covers 7 bases. The germline V gene encodes CDR1 LNHDA and CDR2 SQIVND (reference sequence). The J segment lost 2 bases and the V segment lost 3 bases, leaving 8 bases of the junction unmatched. The length of the CDR3 is 16 residues. CDR3 nucleotides: TGTGCCAGTAGTATCGGGGGACTAACATACACAGATACGCAGTATTTT. Its translation is CASSIGGLTYTDTQYF.

This rearrangement joins TRBV11-3 to TRBJ1-1, with D maybe TRBD1 (5 bases). Germline CDR1 and CDR2: SGHNT and YENEEA. V was pared by 5 bases and J by 1 base, with 11 bases between. The CDR3 length is 14 residues. CDR3 nucleotide sequence: TGTGCCAGCAGCAAGTTTACAGGGAACACTGAAGCTTTCTTT. Its translation is CASSKFTGNTEAFF.

V is TRBV6-6 and J is TRBJ1-5; D gene ambiguous. In germline, CDR1 is MNHNY, CDR2 SVGAGI (reference sequence). The CDR3 has 13 residues. V was pared by 6 bases and J by 4 bases, with 10 bases between. This CDR3 is CASRYQPNQPQHF. CDR3 coding DNA: TGTGCCAGCAGGTACCAGCCTAATCAGCCCCAGCATTTT.

The CDR3 region has the DNA TGTGCCAGCAGTTACCCTACAGGGGGGGGGTATGGCTACACCTTC. Protein product: CASSYPTGGGYGYTF. The chain joins TRBV6-5 to TRBJ1-2; 8 nucleotides line up with TRBD1. The germline CDR1 and CDR2 sequences are MNHEY and SVGAGI. The CDR3 covers 15 residues. Unmatched junction bases numbered 7, after V lost 2 bases and J lost 5 bases.

The rearrangement joins TRBV9 to TRBJ2-6, with D maybe TRBD1 (6 bases). The ends were cut back, 3 bases at V and 2 bases at J, with 18 bases in the middle. This CDR3 comprises 18 residues. CDR1 SGDLS and CDR2 YYNGEE come from the germline V gene. The CDR3, as DNA: TGTGCCAGCAGCGCGCCGACCGGGACAATCCCTGGGGCCAACGTCCTGACTTTC. This codes for CASSAPTGTIPGANVLTF.

The chain links TRBV10-2 to TRBJ2-7, with TRBD1 as a possible D gene (6 bases). The CDR3 contains 13 residues. Germline CDR1 is WSHSY and CDR2 is SAAADI. V lost 7 bases and J lost 12, with 22 bases in between. DNA for the CDR3: TGCGCCAGCAAGGGGGACGTAGCGAATAGGGGGTACTTC. This translates into CASKGDVANRGYF.

The chain joins TRBV19 to TRBJ2-2; 9 bases map to TRBD2. The V gene's germline CDR1 is LNHDA and CDR2 SQIVND (reference sequence). The CDR3 is 15 residues long. V was clipped by 5 bases and J by 4 bases; unmatched bases: 5. The CDR3 sequence: CASSVLAGRTGELFF. The DNA for the CDR3 is TGTGCCAGTAGTGTTCTAGCGGGACGCACCGGGGAGCTGTTTTTT.

The chain links TRBV7-3 to TRBJ2-2; the D is unclear. Germline assignment: CDR1 SGHTA and CDR2 FQGTGA. CDR3 length: 14 amino acids. V was cut by 2 bases and J by 2 bases, with 6 bases left in between. CDR3 protein: CASSLSTNTGELFF. Written as DNA, the CDR3 is TGTGCCAGCAGCTTATCCACCAACACCGGGGAGCTGTTTTTT.

The rearrangement joins TRBV6-6 to TRBJ1-5, with 7 bases fitting TRBD1. The V and J ends lost 2 bases and 7 bases, in that order; junction bases with no gene match: 5. This CDR3 is 14 amino acids long. Per germline, CDR1 MNHNY and CDR2 SVGAGI (reference sequence). The CDR3 is CASSYRTGRQPQHF. The CDR3 region has the DNA TGTGCCAGCAGTTACCGGACAGGAAGGCAGCCCCAGCATTTT.

The chain recombines TRBV19 with TRBJ2-1, with D possibly matching TRBD1 (6 bases). The CDR3 has 15 amino acids. CDR1 and CDR2 from the germline V gene are LNHDA and SQIVND (reference sequence). V was clipped by 3 bases and J by 6 bases, with 15 bases between them. This CDR3 is CASSINRDKPNEQFF. The CDR3 DNA reads as TGTGCCAGTAGTATCAACAGGGACAAGCCCAATGAGCAGTTCTTC.

The genes are TRBV6-6 and TRBJ1-4; the D is unclear. The CDR3 sequence is 11 residues long. V gave up 5 bases and J gave up 12 bases, with 10 bases separating them. The germline gives CDR1 MNHNY, CDR2 SVGAGI (reference sequence). CDR3 sequence reads: CASSTKVELFF. The CDR3 bases are TGTGCCAGCAGTACCAAGGTGGAACTGTTTTTT.

The V call is TRBV5-1, the J call TRBJ2-2; D tentatively fits TRBD1 or TRBD2 (5 bases each). Germline V gene sequence: CDR1 SGHRS, CDR2 YFSETQ. This CDR3 region has 14 residues. V was cut by 1 base and J by 7 bases, with 11 bases left in between. CDR3 protein: CASSLLGDNGELFF. In DNA form, the CDR3 reads TGCGCCAGCAGCTTGCTGGGGGATAACGGGGAGCTGTTTTTT.

This chain links TRBV22-1 with TRBJ2-7; TRBD1, the table's D call, was not compared with the DNA. TRBV22-1 is a pseudogene. The CDR3 covers 15 residues. The CDR3 protein is CPGSAQTGGGYEQYF. The CDR3 DNA follows: TGTCCTGGGAGCGCACAAACAGGGGGCGGATACGAGCAGTACTTC.

The CDR3 protein is CARSIGTSGGTDTQYF. The CDR3 nucleotides are TGTGCCAGAAGCATCGGGACTAGCGGGGGCACAGATACGCAGTATTTT. The chain links TRBV5-3 to TRBJ2-3; 13 bases match TRBD2. TRBV5-3 is marked as an open reading frame, function uncertain. V shed 4 bases and J 1 base; nucleotides not matched to a gene: 3. CDR3 length equals 16 residues.

The chain combines TRBV5-1 with TRBJ2-1, with D perhaps TRBD2 (7 bases). CDR1 is SGHRS and CDR2 is YFSETQ in the germline V gene. The CDR3 has 15 amino acids. V was clipped by 4 bases and J by 0 bases, with 11 bases between them. The CDR3 loop is CASSGGASSYNEQFF. CDR3 DNA sequence: TGCGCCAGCAGCGGGGGGGCGTCCTCCTACAATGAGCAGTTCTTC.

This chain links TRBV6-5 with TRBJ1-2, with no clear D. V was cut by 5 bases and J by 6 bases, with 16 bases left in between. The CDR3 is made up of 14 amino acids. Germline loops: CDR1 MNHEY, CDR2 SVGAGI. Here the CDR3 DNA reads TGTGCCAGCAGTACCCTCGCGGCAGGAGATGGCTACACCTTC. Translation gives CASSTLAAGDGYTF.

The CDR3 spells CAWARQGAFGNTIYF. DNA for the CDR3: TGTGCCTGGGCAAGACAGGGGGCGTTTGGAAACACCATATATTTT. This sequence joins TRBV30 and TRBJ1-3; 10 nucleotides match TRBD1. This CDR3 comprises 15 residues. V was clipped by 5 bases and J by 3 bases; unmatched bases: 7. Germline V lookup: CDR1 GTSNPN, CDR2 SVGIG (reference sequence). Looking up the rest from reference TRBV30 and TRBJ1-3 gives the full variable domain: SQTIHQWPATLVQPVGSPLSLECTVEGTSNPNLYWYRQAAGRGLQLLFYSVGIGQISSEVPQNLSASRPQDRQFILSSKKLLLSDSGFYLCAWARQGAFGNTIYFGEGSWLTVV.

The chain uses TRBV11-3 and TRBJ2-7; tentatively, D is TRBD1 (6 bases). Per germline, CDR1 SGHNT and CDR2 YENEEA. The CDR3 is 14 amino acids. V was clipped by 2 bases and J by 4 bases, with 12 bases between them. The CDR3 DNA is TGTGCCAGCAGCTTAATGGGGGCGAGGTACGAGCAGTACTTC. Protein sequence: CASSLMGARYEQYF. Together with reference TRBV11-3 and TRBJ2-7, the CDR3 gives the full variable domain: EAGVVQSPRYKIIEKKQPVAFWCNPISGHNTLYWYLQNLGQGPELLIRYENEEAVDDSQLPKDRFSAERLKGVDSTLKIQPAELGDSAVYLCASSLMGARYEQYFGPGTRLTVT.

This clone was observed a single time. The V gene is TRBV19, the J gene TRBJ2-1, with D perhaps given as TRBD1 or TRBD2 (7 bases each). Trimming took 7 bases from V and 7 from J, leaving 26 bases between them. The CDR3 contains 17 residues. Germline CDR1 reads LNHDA; CDR2 reads SQIVND (reference sequence). In nucleotides, the CDR3 is TGTGCCAGTACTTTATCCAGGGGGACTACCCCGGGTAATGAGCAGTTCTTC. Amino acids: CASTLSRGTTPGNEQFF.

This chain connects TRBV2 to TRBJ2-7; D is possibly TRBD2 (6 bases). The V gene's germline CDR1 is SNHLY and CDR2 FYNNEI. The V gene lost 5 bases and the J gene lost 2 bases, with 13 bases spanning the gap. CDR3 length equals 14 residues. The CDR3 loop is CASSFAGSTYEQYF. CDR3 DNA: TGTGCCAGCAGTTTCGCGGGGTCAACCTACGAGCAGTACTTC.

The CDR3 nucleotides read TGTGCCAGCAGCTTGCAGGGGGTTATCTATGGCTACACCTTC. This sequence encodes CASSLQGVIYGYTF. The chain couples TRBV7-8 to TRBJ1-2, with TRBD1 matching 7 bases. Trimming took 3 bases from V and 4 from J; bases not matched to a gene: 5. CDR1 and CDR2 from the germline V gene are SGHVS and FQNEAQ. The CDR3 runs to 14 residues.

CDR3 in amino acids: CASSSKGRVVANYGYTF. CDR3 DNA sequence: TGTGCCAGCAGCTCGAAAGGGAGGGTTGTAGCTAACTATGGCTACACCTTC. The rearrangement joins TRBV27 to TRBJ1-2; D is undetermined. Germline lookup yields CDR1 MNHEY and CDR2 SMNVEV (reference sequence). There are 17 residues in the CDR3. Trimming removed 6 bases at V and 0 bases at J, with 20 bases between.

The chain carries TRBV7-9 and TRBJ1-4, with D unresolved. The V end lost 2 bases, the J end lost 6 bases, and 13 bases lay between the germline ends. CDR3 length: 15 residues. In germline, CDR1 is SEHNR, CDR2 FQNEAQ (reference sequence). The CDR3 DNA reads as TGTGCCAGCAGCTTATTGGGATACATAGATGAAAAACTGTTTTTT. This gives the protein CASSLLGYIDEKLFF.

CDR3: CASSPLGGGTNTGELFF. CDR3 bases: TGTGCCAGCTCACCACTCGGTGGGGGTACGAACACCGGGGAGCTGTTTTTT. V usage is TRBV18 and J usage is TRBJ2-2, with D tentatively TRBD1 or TRBD2 (5 bases each). Trimming took 1 base from V and 0 from J, leaving 12 bases between them. The CDR3 consists of 17 residues. The V gene's germline CDR1 is KGHSH and CDR2 LQKENI.